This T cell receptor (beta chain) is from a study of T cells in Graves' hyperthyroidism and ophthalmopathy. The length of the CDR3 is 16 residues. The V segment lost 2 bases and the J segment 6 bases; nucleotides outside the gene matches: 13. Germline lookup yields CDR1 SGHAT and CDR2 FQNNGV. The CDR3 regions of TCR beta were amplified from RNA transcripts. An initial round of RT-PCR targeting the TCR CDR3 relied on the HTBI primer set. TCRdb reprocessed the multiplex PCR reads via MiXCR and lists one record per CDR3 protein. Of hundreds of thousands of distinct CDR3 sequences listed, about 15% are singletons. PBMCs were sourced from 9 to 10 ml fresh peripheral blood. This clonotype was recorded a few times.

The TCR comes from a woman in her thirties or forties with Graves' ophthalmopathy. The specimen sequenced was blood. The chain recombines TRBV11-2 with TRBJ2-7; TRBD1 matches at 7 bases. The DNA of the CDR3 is TGTGCCAGCAGCTTAATAGTTGGGACAGTGGATGGCGAGCAGTACTTC. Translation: CASSLIVGTVDGEQYF.